This TCR beta chain was profiled in a study of OX40 agonist ivuxolimab in advanced cancers. For this clone: What it binds is unknown.

Notes on the study in general: Expanded clones belonging to CD8+ T cells outnumbered, on average, those of CD4+.

The ends were cut back, 7 bases at V and 8 bases at J, with 17 bases in the middle. From germline, CDR1 is MNHNY and CDR2 SVGAGI (reference sequence). This CDR3 comprises 14 residues. TCRdb's copy holds only in-frame clones and misses some; the assay was immunoSEQ multiplex PCR. The top ten hold approximately 4.8% of the sample, which has roughly 88,000 clones, 87% seen once. The rearrangement links TRBV6-6 to TRBJ1-4; tentative D call: TRBD1 (5 bases). The material sequenced was CD4+ or CD8+ T cells sorted from blood, taken in a trial of the OX40 agonist ivuxolimab. This TCR came from an adult with an advanced solid tumor such as melanoma, head and neck, liver or kidney cancer. CDR3 nucleotides: TGTGCCAGCACCGGAGGGGTTGGTTACGAAAAACTGTTTTTT. It is translated as CASTGGVGYEKLFF.